This T cell receptor (beta chain) was sequenced for a study of CD8 T cells in ankylosing spondylitis. Findings of the study overall: Peripheral blood samples showed relatively rare disease-linked clones, and these clones were CD8+. Disease-associated clones were reportedly significantly overrepresented in matched ankylosing spondylitis synovial fluid. There was a TCR beta motif, made of fewer than 10 highly homologous variants, that appeared characteristic of ankylosing spondylitis blood.

The CDR3 is 14 residues long. The V gene lost 7 bases and the J gene lost 6 bases, with 15 bases spanning the gap. This clonotype was detected only a few times. Its cognate antigen is unknown. TCRdb passed the 5' RACE reads through MiXCR, listing each CDR3 protein once. In the table there are roughly 370,000 distinct CDR3 sequences, under 25% of which are singletons. This TCR was sampled from a male donor with ankylosing spondylitis. J is TRBJ2-2 and V is TRBV12-3 or TRBV12-4, with D maybe TRBD2 (5 bases). Sequencing was carried out using blood, either unsorted or a sorted T cell fraction (not recorded which). The CDR3 DNA reads TGTGCCAGCAACCAACTCAATAGCGCCGGGGAGCTGTTTTTT. Amino acid sequence: CASNQLNSAGELFF.